This T cell receptor beta chain emerged from a study of T cell repertoires in cytomegalovirus infection. To note about this clonotype: The antigen remains unidentified.

Germline trimming cut 0 bases from V and 5 bases from J; bases unmatched to any gene: 4. CDR1 SGHRS and CDR2 YFSETQ come from the germline V gene. The CDR3 is 15 amino acids. TCRdb passed the reads through MiXCR, listing each CDR3 protein once. This sample carries roughly 730,000 distinct CDR3 sequences, 30% to 40% of them seen once, and the ten largest clones take 15% to 20%. The specimen was cultured PBMCs, collected from culture after CMV antigen stimulation. This receptor was obtained from a human donor in good health (CMV status not recorded). Some clones in this sample may be carry-over from other donors' samples. This sequence joins TRBV5-1 and TRBJ2-1; 8 bases are shared with TRBD1. CDR3: CASSLAQGAHNEQFF. Here the CDR3 DNA reads TGCGCCAGCAGCTTGGCCCAGGGGGCGCACAATGAGCAGTTCTTC.